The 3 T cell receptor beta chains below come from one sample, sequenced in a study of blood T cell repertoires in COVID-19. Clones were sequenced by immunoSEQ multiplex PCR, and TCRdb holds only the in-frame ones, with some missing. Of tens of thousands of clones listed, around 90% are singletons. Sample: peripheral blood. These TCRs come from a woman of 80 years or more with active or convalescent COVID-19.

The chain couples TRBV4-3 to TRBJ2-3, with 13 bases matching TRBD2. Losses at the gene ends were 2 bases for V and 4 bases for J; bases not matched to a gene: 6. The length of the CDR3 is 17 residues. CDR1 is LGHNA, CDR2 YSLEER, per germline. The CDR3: CASSQRTGTSGADTQYF. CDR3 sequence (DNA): TGCGCCAGCAGCCAAAGGACTGGGACTAGCGGGGCAGATACGCAGTATTTT.

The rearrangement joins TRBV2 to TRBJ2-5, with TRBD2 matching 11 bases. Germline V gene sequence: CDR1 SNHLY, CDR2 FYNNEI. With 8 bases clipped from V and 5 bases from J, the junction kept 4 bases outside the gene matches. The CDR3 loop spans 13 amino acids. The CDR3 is CASVAGGRETQYF. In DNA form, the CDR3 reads TGTGCCAGCGTAGCGGGGGGGCGTGAGACCCAGTACTTC.

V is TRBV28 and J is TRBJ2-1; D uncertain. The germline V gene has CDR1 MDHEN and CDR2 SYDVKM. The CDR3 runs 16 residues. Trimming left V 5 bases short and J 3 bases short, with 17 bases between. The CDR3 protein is CASSGRSSAHYNEQFF. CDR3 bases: TGTGCCAGCAGTGGAAGATCTAGTGCCCACTACAATGAGCAGTTCTTC.